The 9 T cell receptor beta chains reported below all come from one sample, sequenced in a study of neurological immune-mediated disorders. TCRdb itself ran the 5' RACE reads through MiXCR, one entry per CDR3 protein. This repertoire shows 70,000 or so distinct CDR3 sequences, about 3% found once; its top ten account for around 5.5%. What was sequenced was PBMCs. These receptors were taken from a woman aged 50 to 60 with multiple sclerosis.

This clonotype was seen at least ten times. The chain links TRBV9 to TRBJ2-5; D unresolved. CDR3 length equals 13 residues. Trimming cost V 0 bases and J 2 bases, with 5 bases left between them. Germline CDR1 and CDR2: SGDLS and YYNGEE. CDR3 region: CASSVGPQETQYF. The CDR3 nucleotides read TGTGCCAGCAGCGTAGGACCTCAAGAGACCCAGTACTTC.

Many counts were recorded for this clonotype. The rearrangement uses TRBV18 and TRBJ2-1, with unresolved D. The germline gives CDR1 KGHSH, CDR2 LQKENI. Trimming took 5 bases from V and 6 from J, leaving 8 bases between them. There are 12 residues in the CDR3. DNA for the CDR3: TGTGCCAGCTCAAACCAAAGCAATGAGCAGTTCTTC. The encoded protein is CASSNQSNEQFF.

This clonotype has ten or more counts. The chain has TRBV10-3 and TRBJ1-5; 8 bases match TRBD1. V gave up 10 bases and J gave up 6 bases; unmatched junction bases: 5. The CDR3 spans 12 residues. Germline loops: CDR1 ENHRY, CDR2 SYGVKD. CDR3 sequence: CATSDRVQPQHF. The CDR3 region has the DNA TGTGCCACCTCGGACAGGGTTCAGCCCCAGCATTTT.

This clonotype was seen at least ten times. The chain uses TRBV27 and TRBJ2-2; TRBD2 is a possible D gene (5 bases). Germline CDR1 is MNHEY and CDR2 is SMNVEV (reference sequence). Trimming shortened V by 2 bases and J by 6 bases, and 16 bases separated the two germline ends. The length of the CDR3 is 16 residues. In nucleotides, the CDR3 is TGTGCCAGCAGTTTAAAGGTTCCGGGGTATTCCGGGGAGCTGTTTTTT. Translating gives CASSLKVPGYSGELFF.

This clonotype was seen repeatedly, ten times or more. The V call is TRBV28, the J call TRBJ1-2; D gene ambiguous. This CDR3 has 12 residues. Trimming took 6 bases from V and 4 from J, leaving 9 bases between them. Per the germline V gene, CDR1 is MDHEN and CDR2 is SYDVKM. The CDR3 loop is CASSSPSYGYTF. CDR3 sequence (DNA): TGTGCCAGCAGCTCACCGTCCTATGGCTACACCTTC.

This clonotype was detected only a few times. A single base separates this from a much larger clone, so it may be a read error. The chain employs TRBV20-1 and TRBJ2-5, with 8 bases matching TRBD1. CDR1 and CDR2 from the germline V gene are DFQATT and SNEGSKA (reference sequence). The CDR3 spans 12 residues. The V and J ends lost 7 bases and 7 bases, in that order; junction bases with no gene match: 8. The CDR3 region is CSDSIGTGTQYF. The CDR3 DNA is TGCAGTGATAGCATAGGGACAGGGACCCAGTACTTC.

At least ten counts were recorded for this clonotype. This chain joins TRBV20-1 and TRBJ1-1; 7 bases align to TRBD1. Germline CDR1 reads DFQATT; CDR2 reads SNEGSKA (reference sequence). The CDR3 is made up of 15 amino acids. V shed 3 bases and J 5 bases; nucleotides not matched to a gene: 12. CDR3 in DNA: TGCAGTGCTAGGTCTACAGGGGAATTGAGTACTGAAGCTTTCTTT. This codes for CSARSTGELSTEAFF.

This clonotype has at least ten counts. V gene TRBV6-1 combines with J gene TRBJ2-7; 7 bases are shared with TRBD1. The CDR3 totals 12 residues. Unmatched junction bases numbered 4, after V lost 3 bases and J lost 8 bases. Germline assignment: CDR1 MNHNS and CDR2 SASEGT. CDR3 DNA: TGTGCCAGCAGTGAGACAGGGTTCAAGCAGTACGTC. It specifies CASSETGFKQYV.

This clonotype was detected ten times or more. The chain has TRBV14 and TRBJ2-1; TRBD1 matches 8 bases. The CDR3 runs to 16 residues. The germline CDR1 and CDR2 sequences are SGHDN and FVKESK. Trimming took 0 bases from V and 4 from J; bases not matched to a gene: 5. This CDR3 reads CASSQDRGHVYNEQFF. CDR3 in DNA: TGTGCCAGCAGCCAAGACAGGGGGCATGTTTACAATGAGCAGTTCTTC.